The present TCR beta chain was sequenced within a study of patients and donors after allogeneic stem cell transplantation. This clonotype was detected a few times. Via MiXCR, TCRdb re-called the RT-PCR reads, giving one row per CDR3 protein. The sample carries approximately 430,000 distinct CDR3 sequences, 16% recorded once. Sequenced input: blood, either unsorted or a sorted T cell fraction (not recorded which). The sequence was obtained from a human donor who was either an allogeneic HSCT recipient or a stem cell or donor lymphocyte infusion donor (not recorded which). It is not recorded whose cells these are; they may come from a transplant donor.

For the CDR3, the DNA is TGTGCCAGCAGCTTTACCCTAACGGGGGCTGAAGCTTTCTTT. This sequence encodes CASSFTLTGAEAFF. V and J are TRBV7-6 and TRBJ1-1, with a possible D match to TRBD1 (5 bases). The germline gives CDR1 SGHVS, CDR2 FNYEAQ. The CDR3 runs to 14 residues. V was pared by 3 bases and J by 6 bases, with 14 bases between.